Listed below are T cell receptor beta chains from one sample, sequenced in a study of cytomegalovirus exposure and HLA in healthy donors. Data came from immunoSEQ multiplex PCR; TCRdb stores just in-frame clones and leaves some out. This table has 200,000 or so clones, over 65% appearing once. Material: PBMCs. Source of these receptors: a woman under 30 in good health and CMV-seronegative. The CDR3 runs from the conserved cysteine through the conserved F or W. Fields, in order: J gene, V gene, CDR3 protein.

TRBJ2-7,TRBV6-1,CASSEETGKYYEQYF
TRBJ2-7,TRBV5-1,CASSLGRSYEQYF
TRBJ2-5,TRBV19,CASTSNGIQETQYF
TRBJ2-6,TRBV5-1,CASSLPGGANVLTF
TRBJ2-1,TRBV15,CATSSTERQFF
TRBJ2-1,TRBV5-1,CASSLGGTSGGNEQFF
TRBJ1-1,TRBV27,CASKGQGVTEAFF
TRBJ2-1,TRBV27,CASSLGKAYNEQFF
TRBJ2-3,TRBV29-1,CSVPGLAGGGADTQYF
TRBJ1-1,TRBV6-5,CASRGQGFTEAFF
TRBJ2-7,TRBV5-6,CASSSTGEGTYEQYF
TRBJ1-1,TRBV5-4,CASSRIQGADTEAFF